The 20 T cell receptor beta chains below come from one sample, sequenced in a study of vaccination and CD4 T cells after COVID-19. The study sequenced cultured CD4+ T cell DNA using the Oncomine TCR Beta short-read assay. TCRdb fed the PCR reads into MiXCR, producing one record per CDR3 protein. The sample lists about 2,800 distinct CDR3 sequences, roughly 84% occurring once. Indicated treatment: roughly 10-day PBMC culture with coronavirus spike peptide pools or control peptides (ViraFEST assay). Antigens of these TCRs are unknown. Sequencing was carried out using CD4+ T cells from blood, cultured in vitro. These receptors were collected from a human donor who had recovered from COVID-19.

The gene calls are TRBV10-1 and TRBJ1-1; TRBD1 is a possible D gene (6 bases). Per germline, CDR1 WNHNN and CDR2 SYGVQD (reference sequence). The CDR3 consists of 13 residues. The germline V and J ends were trimmed by 3 bases and 5 bases, with 10 bases remaining between them. The chain's CDR3 is CASSDGGRTEAFF. In DNA form, the CDR3 reads TGCGCCAGCAGTGATGGGGGCCGGACTGAAGCTTTCTTT.

Only a few counts were recorded for this clonotype. The CDR3 bases are TGTGCCAGCAGTTTTCGGGACAGGGGGAACTATGGCTACACCTTC. Translation gives CASSFRDRGNYGYTF. V usage is TRBV6-5 and J usage is TRBJ1-2; 11 nucleotides match TRBD1. CDR1 and CDR2 (germline): MNHEY, SVGAGI. The CDR3 runs to 15 residues. V gave up 4 bases and J gave up 2 bases; unmatched junction bases: 3.

This clonotype showed up just a few times. The rearrangement links TRBV7-9 to TRBJ1-2; D gene ambiguous. The CDR3 runs 17 residues. V lost 2 bases and J 1 base, leaving 17 bases between the germline ends. The germline V gene has CDR1 SEHNR and CDR2 FQNEAQ (reference sequence). Written as DNA, the CDR3 is TGTGCCAGCAGCTTACTAATGGGGTTTGAGAGTAACTATGGCTACACCTTC. This translates into CASSLLMGFESNYGYTF. Variable domain in full (rest from reference TRBV7-9 and TRBJ1-2): DTGVSQNPRHKITKRGQNVTFRCDPISEHNRLYWYRQTLGQGPEFLTYFQNEAQLEKSRLLSDRFSAERPKGSFSTLEIQRTEQGDSAMYLCASSLLMGFESNYGYTFGSGTRLTVV.

V gene TRBV7-6 combines with J gene TRBJ1-6, with a tentative D call TRBD1 (5 bases). Per germline, CDR1 SGHVS and CDR2 FNYEAQ. Trimming cost V 5 bases and J 1 base, with 18 bases left between them. The CDR3 length is 18 residues. CDR3 nucleotide sequence: TGTGCCAGCAGCGTACAACCCCCCCAGGGATCCTATAATTCACCCCTCCACTTT. This encodes CASSVQPPQGSYNSPLHF.

This clonotype was recorded only once. This chain links TRBV20-1 with TRBJ1-1; 8 bases are a match to TRBD1. Germline CDR1 DFQATT, CDR2 SNEGSKA (reference sequence). The CDR3 covers 15 residues. J gave up 0 bases and V 0 bases, and 3 bases lay outside the gene matches. The CDR3 DNA sequence: TGCAGTGCTAGAGATGGGGACAGGTTGAACACTGAAGCTTTCTTT. This sequence encodes CSARDGDRLNTEAFF.

The chain is built from TRBV2 and TRBJ1-1; TRBD1 matches at 7 bases. Germline V CDR1 and CDR2: SNHLY, FYNNEI. V trimming: 2 bases; J trimming: 4 bases; junction bases outside the gene matches: 4. The length of the CDR3 is 14 residues. DNA for the CDR3: TGTGCCAGCAGTGAACGCAGGGGGATCACTGAAGCTTTCTTT. This encodes CASSERRGITEAFF.

The chain uses TRBV30 and TRBJ2-3; 11 nucleotides align to TRBD2. CDR1 GTSNPN and CDR2 SVGIG come from the germline V gene (reference sequence). CDR3 size: 15 residues. Trimming cost V 4 bases and J 4 bases; bases outside gene matches: 7. The CDR3 nucleotides are TGTGCCTGGAACCTAGCGGGGGGTGCAGCAGATACGCAGTATTTT. Translated: CAWNLAGGAADTQYF.

The chain recombines TRBV19 with TRBJ1-2, with a weak D call TRBD1 (6 bases). Trimming cost V 7 bases and J 8 bases, with 23 bases left between them. Per germline, CDR1 LNHDA and CDR2 SQIVND (reference sequence). CDR3 size: 15 residues. This CDR3 reads CASTVESAGARGYTF. The CDR3 DNA sequence: TGTGCCAGTACTGTGGAAAGCGCGGGGGCAAGAGGCTACACCTTC. Full variable domain (missing parts from reference TRBV19 and TRBJ1-2): DGGITQSPKYLFRKEGQNVTLSCEQNLNHDAMYWYRQDPGQGLRLIYYSQIVNDFQKGDIAEGYSVSREKKESFPLTVTSAQKNPTAFYLCASTVESAGARGYTFGSGTRLTVV.

The V and J genes are TRBV7-2 and TRBJ1-2; TRBD1 agrees at 7 bases. CDR1 is SGHTA and CDR2 is FQGNSA in the germline V gene. After removal of 5 bases from V and 8 bases from J, the junction contained 5 bases not matched to a gene. The CDR3 runs 12 residues. The CDR3 here is CASSPTGTGYTF. The CDR3 DNA follows: TGTGCCAGCAGCCCGACAGGGACCGGCTACACCTTC.

The gene calls are TRBV14 and TRBJ2-7; TRBD2 matches at 7 bases. V shed 1 base, J shed 5 bases, and the junction held 11 bases outside the gene matches. Germline V CDR1 and CDR2: SGHDN, FVKESK. This CDR3 is 16 amino acids long. CDR3 coding DNA: TGTGCCAGCAGCCAAGCTAAGCGGGGCCGCATCCACGAGCAGTACTTC. It codes for CASSQAKRGRIHEQYF.

The rearrangement joins TRBV20-1 to TRBJ1-3; no reliable D call. This CDR3 has 11 amino acids. Looked up from germline, CDR1 is DFQATT and CDR2 is SNEGSKA (reference sequence). V dropped 6 bases and J dropped 2 bases, with 5 bases sitting between them. CDR3 DNA sequence: TGCAGTGCCAGACCTGGAAACACCATATATTTT. Translation: CSARPGNTIYF.

The DNA of the CDR3 is TGTGCCAGCAGTTTACGGGGACTGCCCAATTCACCCCTCCACTTT. Its translation: CASSLRGLPNSPLHF. The rearrangement joins TRBV12-3 or TRBV12-4 to TRBJ1-6; weak D call: TRBD1 (5 bases). This CDR3 has 15 amino acids. Trimming removed 2 bases at V and 7 bases at J, with 12 bases between.

About this clonotype: Germline and junction disagree at one end, which may indicate a read error. This chain uses TRBV20-1 with TRBJ2-4, with D possibly being TRBD1 (6 bases). The CDR3 runs to 14 residues. Germline assignment: CDR1 DFQATT and CDR2 SNEGSKA (reference sequence). CDR3 sequence: CSARDGGSGDYHGF. In nucleotides, the CDR3 is TGCAGTGCTAGAGATGGGGGCTCGGGCGATTATCACGGCTTC.

The chain links TRBV7-2 to TRBJ2-3; no reliable D call. V was shortened by 7 bases and J by 2 bases, with 10 bases between the two germline ends. Germline CDR1 reads SGHTA; CDR2 reads FQGNSA. This CDR3 spans 13 amino acids. The CDR3 DNA is TGTGCCAGCACCCCCCGGCCCACAGATACGCAGTATTTT. Protein: CASTPRPTDTQYF.

DNA for the CDR3: TGTGCCAGTAGAGGACAGGCCCCTAATGAAAAACTGTTTTTT. Amino acid sequence: CASRGQAPNEKLFF. This chain uses TRBV19 with TRBJ1-4; TRBD1 agrees at 7 bases. The V gene end was trimmed by 6 bases and the J gene end by 3 bases; junction bases not matched to a gene: 4. Germline V CDR1 and CDR2: LNHDA, SQIVND (reference sequence). The CDR3 is 14 residues long.

This sequence joins TRBV20-1 and TRBJ2-5, with D tentatively TRBD2 (6 bases). Germline loops: CDR1 DFQATT, CDR2 SNEGSKA (reference sequence). The CDR3 totals 11 residues. Between the trimmed V and J ends, which lost 5 bases and 5 bases, there was a span of 9 bases. Here the CDR3 reads CSARGYETQYF. The CDR3 DNA reads as TGCAGTGCTCGGGGGTACGAGACCCAGTACTTC.

This clonotype is a singleton in its sample. V and J are TRBV19 and TRBJ1-5; D is unclear. Per germline, CDR1 LNHDA and CDR2 SQIVND (reference sequence). CDR3 size: 16 residues. The V end lost 4 bases, the J end lost 4 bases, and 17 bases lay between the germline ends. DNA for the CDR3: TGTGCCAGTAGTAAGATTCGCGTGAGTCTGAATCAGCCCCAGCATTTT. Translation gives CASSKIRVSLNQPQHF.

This clonotype has a single count. The chain employs TRBV19 and TRBJ2-5; 9 bases fit TRBD1. Trimming took 7 bases from V and 5 from J; bases not matched to a gene: 20. CDR3 length equals 18 residues. CDR1 is LNHDA and CDR2 is SQIVND in the germline V gene (reference sequence). The CDR3 spells CASTTPALLRDRAETQYF. CDR3 nucleotides: TGTGCCAGTACCACACCTGCCCTACTCCGGGACAGGGCCGAGACCCAGTACTTC.

The sample holds a few counts of this clonotype. This chain uses TRBV10-3 with TRBJ1-2; D unclear. CDR1 and CDR2 (germline): ENHRY, SYGVKD. The CDR3 is 17 residues long. Trimming shortened V by 0 bases and J by 2 bases, and 16 bases separated the two germline ends. In nucleotides, the CDR3 is TGTGCCATCAGTGAGTCAGAGGCGGTTACCTTAAACTATGGCTACACCTTC. It yields the protein CAISESEAVTLNYGYTF.

The chain is built from TRBV19 and TRBJ1-2, with TRBD1 identical over 10 bases. The junction had 6 bases not matched to a gene; V was cut back by 3 bases and J by 8 bases. The V gene's germline CDR1 is LNHDA and CDR2 SQIVND (reference sequence). This CDR3 contains 14 residues. The CDR3 protein is CASSIGTGVGGYTF. The CDR3, as DNA: TGTGCCAGTAGTATCGGGACAGGGGTAGGAGGCTACACCTTC.